One TCR beta chain is described in this entry. Sequencing was performed with immunoSEQ multiplex PCR; in TCRdb, only in-frame clones are kept and a portion is missing. The sample has approximately 150,000 clones, approximately 81% seen once; the top ten hold roughly 5%. Trimming cost V 0 bases and J 6 bases; bases outside gene matches: 11. CDR1 and CDR2 from the germline V gene are LGHNA and YSLEER. CDR3 length: 18 amino acids. This sample is part of a study of blood T cell repertoires in COVID-19. Study-wide context: T cells, B-cell-depleted T cells, or PBMCs supplied cDNA or gDNA.

The sequencing input was peripheral blood. The chain recombines TRBV4-3 with TRBJ2-3; 11 nucleotides match TRBD2. The TCR originated in a woman aged 45-59 years with COVID-19, enrolled during active disease. CDR3 amino acids: CASSQDKASGGIGDTQYF. In nucleotides, the CDR3 is TGCGCCAGCAGCCAAGATAAGGCTAGCGGGGGGATTGGGGATACGCAGTATTTT.